A single sample gave rise to the 15 T cell receptor beta chains below, sequenced in a study of beta chain features in type 1 diabetes. The isolated RNA, all of it, was reverse transcribed, so expressed TCRB transcripts were what got sequenced. Clones were read by immunoSEQ multiplex PCR, and TCRdb kept only the in-frame ones, dropping some. This sample has under 800,000 clones, with about 14% found just once. Sequencing was done on a sample of naive CD4+ T cells from blood. Receptor source: a man in his late teens or twenties in good health.

J is TRBJ2-7 and V is TRBV30; no clear D gene. Germline V CDR1 and CDR2: GTSNPN, SVGIG (reference sequence). With 0 bases removed from V and 5 bases from J, the gap between germline ends came to 23 bases. The CDR3 totals 17 residues. The CDR3 is CAWSVIGRNSSSDEQYF. CDR3 DNA: TGTGCCTGGAGTGTCATCGGCAGGAATTCCAGTTCGGACGAGCAGTACTTC.

This clone was seen a handful of times. Within the sample, other DNA sequences also encode this same CDR3. This chain joins TRBV7-9 and TRBJ1-4; no definite D call. V lost 1 base, J lost 0 bases, and 3 bases lay in between. This CDR3 is built from 14 residues. CDR1 SEHNR and CDR2 FQNEAQ come from the germline V gene (reference sequence). The CDR3 DNA is TGTGCCAGCAGCTTAGGGACAACTAATGAAAAACTGTTTTTT. Amino acid sequence: CASSLGTTNEKLFF.

This chain connects TRBV5-6 to TRBJ1-3, with D maybe TRBD1 (6 bases). V lost 4 bases and J 0 bases, leaving 20 bases between the germline ends. The CDR3 has 18 residues. Germline V gene data show CDR1 as SGHDT and CDR2 as YYEEEE. Written as DNA, the CDR3 is TGTGCCAGCAGCCCCGCCGGGGGCGCTTACAACTCTGGAAACACCATATATTTT. This codes for CASSPAGGAYNSGNTIYF.

This clone was counted only a few times. This chain connects TRBV4-1 to TRBJ2-5; D may be TRBD1 (6 bases). Germline V gene lookup returns CDR1 MGHRA and CDR2 YSYEKL. The CDR3 contains 13 residues. The ends were cut back, 4 bases at V and 2 bases at J, with 8 bases in the middle. CDR3 region: CASSRGPQETQYF. The CDR3 DNA reads TGCGCCAGCAGCCGGGGGCCTCAAGAGACCCAGTACTTC.

The CDR3 region is CASSETGGGSPLHF. CDR3 DNA sequence: TGTGCCAGCAGTGAGACAGGGGGGGGTTCACCCCTCCACTTT. The chain recombines TRBV25-1 with TRBJ1-6, with 9 bases that match TRBD1. From germline, CDR1 is MGHDK and CDR2 SYGVNS. This CDR3 spans 14 amino acids. The V gene end was trimmed by 3 bases and the J gene end by 9 bases; junction bases not matched to a gene: 3.

This clone was seen more than once but under ten times. The chain carries TRBV5-4 and TRBJ2-1, with 11 bases identical to TRBD2. The V gene's germline CDR1 is SGHNT and CDR2 YYREEE (reference sequence). CDR3 length equals 17 residues. The V gene end was trimmed by 0 bases and the J gene end by 9 bases; junction bases not matched to a gene: 11. In DNA form, the CDR3 reads TGTGCCAGCAGCTTGGGTGGGCAGCTAGCGGGAGGTCTTGAGCAGTTCTTC. Its protein product is CASSLGGQLAGGLEQFF. Together with reference TRBV5-4 and TRBJ2-1, the CDR3 gives the full variable domain: ETGVTQSPTHLIKTRGQQVTLRCSSQSGHNTVSWYQQALGQGPQFIFQYYREEENGRGNFPPRFSGLQFPNYSSELNVNALELDDSALYLCASSLGGQLAGGLEQFFGPGTRLTVL.

The V and J genes are TRBV7-2 and TRBJ2-1; 8 bases fit TRBD2. Germline V gene data show CDR1 as SGHTA and CDR2 as FQGNSA. With V trimmed by 1 base and J by 10 bases, 12 bases remained unmatched. The CDR3 runs 16 residues. The CDR3 spells CASSLGPPGLGVEQFF. CDR3 bases: TGTGCCAGCAGCTTAGGTCCGCCGGGACTAGGGGTGGAGCAGTTCTTC.

The rearrangement joins TRBV7-9 to TRBJ1-1; D is unresolved. The ends were cut back, 8 bases at V and 1 base at J, with 14 bases in the middle. In germline, CDR1 is SEHNR, CDR2 FQNEAQ (reference sequence). The CDR3 covers 14 residues. The CDR3 DNA reads TGTGCCAGCGGCTCGGCCCGGGCGAACACTGAAGCTTTCTTT. It is translated as CASGSARANTEAFF.

The DNA of the CDR3 is TGTGCCAGCAGCCCACGGGGAGGGGGAACTAGCACAGATACGCAGTATTTT. Its protein is CASSPRGGGTSTDTQYF. J is TRBJ2-3 and V is TRBV7-3, with D perhaps TRBD2 (7 bases). V lost 5 bases to trimming and J lost 0 bases, with 18 bases between them. This CDR3 has 17 residues. Germline V lookup: CDR1 SGHTA, CDR2 FQGTGA.

This clone was seen a few times. This CDR3 is CASSTPGLAVNEQYF. The CDR3 DNA reads TGTGCCAGTAGTACTCCGGGACTAGCTGTAAACGAGCAGTACTTC. This rearrangement joins TRBV19 to TRBJ2-7; 9 nucleotides agree with TRBD2. With 4 bases clipped from V and 5 bases from J, the junction kept 9 bases outside the gene matches. The CDR3 consists of 15 residues. Germline CDR1 LNHDA, CDR2 SQIVND (reference sequence).

This clone has just a few counts. The chain couples TRBV10-3 to TRBJ2-2; either TRBD1 or TRBD2 may fit D (5 bases each). V gave up 7 bases and J gave up 6 bases, with 15 bases separating them. The V gene's germline CDR1 is ENHRY and CDR2 SYGVKD. The CDR3 contains 14 residues. This CDR3 is CAITPRGDAGELFF. CDR3 nucleotide sequence: TGTGCCATCACCCCCCGAGGGGACGCCGGGGAGCTGTTTTTT.

V gene TRBV5-4 combines with J gene TRBJ2-5; D gene unclear. V was pared by 3 bases and J by 5 bases, with 14 bases between. Germline V lookup: CDR1 SGHNT, CDR2 YYREEE (reference sequence). The CDR3 is made up of 14 amino acids. The CDR3 is CASSSSAKEETQYF. In nucleotides, the CDR3 is TGTGCCAGCAGCTCCTCCGCGAAGGAGGAGACCCAGTACTTC.

This clone was seen only a few times. V usage is TRBV20-1 and J usage is TRBJ2-5, with D possibly matching TRBD1 (6 bases). The CDR3 is 11 amino acids. V was shortened by 5 bases and J by 6 bases, with 10 bases between the two germline ends. CDR1 and CDR2 from the germline V gene are DFQATT and SNEGSKA (reference sequence). The CDR3 loop reads CSAQDRQTQYF. The CDR3 nucleotides read TGCAGTGCTCAAGACAGGCAGACCCAGTACTTC.

As concerns this clone: This may be a read error: a much more frequent sequence differs by one nucleotide. The V and J genes are TRBV9 and TRBJ1-1; the D gene is possibly TRBD1 (6 bases). V lost 0 bases and J 4 bases, leaving 7 bases between the germline ends. From germline, CDR1 is SGDLS and CDR2 YYNGEE. The CDR3 covers 13 residues. Here the CDR3 DNA reads TGTGCCAGCAGCGTAGAAGGGGGCACTGAAGCTTTCTTT. Translated: CASSVEGGTEAFF.

This chain joins TRBV5-5 and TRBJ2-5; 9 bases fit TRBD1. V was clipped by 4 bases and J by 3 bases; unmatched bases: 7. The V gene's germline CDR1 is SGHKS and CDR2 YYEKEE (reference sequence). The CDR3 has 15 amino acids. The CDR3 is CASSEGQGGEETQYF. The CDR3 region has the DNA TGTGCCAGCAGCGAGGGACAGGGCGGGGAAGAGACCCAGTACTTC.